The text below deals with one TCR beta chain. Its target is not known. The method was immunoSEQ multiplex PCR; TCRdb's version includes in-frame clones alone and lacks a portion of them. The repertoire holds hundreds of thousands of clones, 95% to 98% seen once, with 0.3% in the top ten. This sample was taken from a study of shared clonotypes between healthy human individuals. As for the study in general: Researchers assigned three CD4 naive, three CD4 memory, two CD8 naive and one CD8 memory plate to each donor.

Findings and limits, study-wide: A reduction in generation probabilities was seen for non-shared clonotypes relative to those shared by all four donors.

Naive CD8 isolation took CD45RO-negative cells positively selected for CCR7 and excluded terminally differentiated effector memory CD45RA+ cells. Losses at the gene ends were 0 bases for V and 3 bases for J; bases not matched to a gene: 11. This CDR3 contains 18 residues. Germline V gene sequence: CDR1 GTSNPN, CDR2 SVGIG (reference sequence). The chain links TRBV30 to TRBJ2-1; 10 nucleotides line up with TRBD2. The sample was naive CD8+ T cells sorted from blood. This clonotype was sampled from a man aged 30 to 45 in good health. CDR3 DNA: TGTGCCTGGAGTGTAGGAGCGGGAGGGCCCTTTTTCTACAATGAGCAGTTCTTC. It is translated as CAWSVGAGGPFFYNEQFF.